The clone carrying this TCR beta chain has a handful of counts. Researchers took RNA transcripts and amplified the TCR beta CDR3 regions from them. First-round RT-PCR of the TCR CDR3 relied on the HTBI primer set. One entry per CDR3 protein, called by TCRdb with MiXCR from the multiplex PCR reads. The repertoire holds over 350,000 distinct CDR3 sequences, with roughly 18% as singletons. Germline loops: CDR1 LGHNA, CDR2 YNFKEQ. This CDR3 spans 16 amino acids. V lost 0 bases and J 5 bases, leaving 17 bases between the germline ends. These data come from a study of T cells in Graves' hyperthyroidism and ophthalmopathy.

The sample consisted of blood. The V and J genes are TRBV4-2 and TRBJ2-7, with D possibly matching TRBD2 (7 bases). The sequence was collected from a man between 18 and 29 years old with Graves' ophthalmopathy. The CDR3 region is CASSQDPGGPRNEQYF. CDR3 DNA sequence: TGTGCCAGCAGCCAAGATCCGGGGGGCCCAAGGAACGAGCAGTACTTC.